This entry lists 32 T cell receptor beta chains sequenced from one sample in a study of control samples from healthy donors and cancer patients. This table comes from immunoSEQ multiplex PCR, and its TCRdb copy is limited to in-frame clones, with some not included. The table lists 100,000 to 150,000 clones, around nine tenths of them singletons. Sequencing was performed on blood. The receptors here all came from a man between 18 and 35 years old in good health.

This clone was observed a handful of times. The CDR3 reads CASSLSEKGNTIYF. CDR3 DNA sequence: TGTGCCAGCTCCCTCTCCGAGAAGGGAAACACCATATATTTT. The chain combines TRBV18 with TRBJ1-3; no definite D call. This CDR3 region has 14 residues. Germline CDR1 is KGHSH and CDR2 is LQKENI. V lost 6 bases, J lost 4 bases, and 13 bases lay in between.

CDR3 in amino acids: CATSRVGVSGIGAANEKLFF. The CDR3 coding sequence is TGTGCCACCAGCAGAGTTGGGGTGTCGGGAATCGGGGCGGCTAATGAAAAACTGTTTTTT. V usage is TRBV15 and J usage is TRBJ1-4; a possible D gene is TRBD1 (5 bases). This CDR3 has 20 residues. Germline CDR1 and CDR2: LNHNV and YYDKDF (reference sequence). Trimming left V 1 base short and J 3 bases short, with 24 bases between.

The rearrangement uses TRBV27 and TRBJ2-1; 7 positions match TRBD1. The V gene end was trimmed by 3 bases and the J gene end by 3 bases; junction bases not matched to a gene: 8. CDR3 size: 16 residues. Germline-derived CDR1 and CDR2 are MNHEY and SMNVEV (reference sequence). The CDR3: CASSFSVGDSYNEQFF. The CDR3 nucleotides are TGTGCCAGCAGTTTCTCAGTGGGGGACAGCTACAATGAGCAGTTCTTC.

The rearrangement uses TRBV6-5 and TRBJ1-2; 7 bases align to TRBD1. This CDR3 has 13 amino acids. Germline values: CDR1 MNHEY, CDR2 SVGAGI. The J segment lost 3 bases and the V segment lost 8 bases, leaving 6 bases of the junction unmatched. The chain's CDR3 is CASRTGADYGYTF. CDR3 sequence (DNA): TGTGCCAGCCGGACAGGCGCTGACTATGGCTACACCTTC.

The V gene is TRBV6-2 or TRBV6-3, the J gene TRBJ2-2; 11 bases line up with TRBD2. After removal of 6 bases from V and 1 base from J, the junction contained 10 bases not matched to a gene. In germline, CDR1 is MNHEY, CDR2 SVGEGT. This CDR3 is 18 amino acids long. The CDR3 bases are TGTGCCAGCAGCCCACCGCCGGGACTAGCGGTGAACACCGGGGAGCTGTTTTTT. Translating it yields CASSPPPGLAVNTGELFF.

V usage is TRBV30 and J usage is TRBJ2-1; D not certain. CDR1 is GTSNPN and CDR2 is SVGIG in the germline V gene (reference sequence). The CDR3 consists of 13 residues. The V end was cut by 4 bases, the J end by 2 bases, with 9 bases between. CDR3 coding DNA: TGTGCCTGGACCTCTGGTACCTACAATGAGCAGTTCTTC. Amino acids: CAWTSGTYNEQFF.

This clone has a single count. CDR3 loop: CASAQGPLRDTQYF. The DNA of the CDR3 is TGTGCCAGCGCTCAGGGGCCTCTACGAGATACGCAGTATTTT. V gene TRBV9 combines with J gene TRBJ2-3; D is possibly TRBD1 (6 bases). There are 14 residues in the CDR3. Germline V lookup: CDR1 SGDLS, CDR2 YYNGEE. Trimming removed 7 bases at V and 5 bases at J, with 17 bases between.

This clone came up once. CDR3 sequence (DNA): TGTGCCAGCAGTGACAGGGATACGCAGTATTTT. Protein: CASSDRDTQYF. V is TRBV2 and J is TRBJ2-3; D not resolved. Trimming took off 3 bases at V and 6 bases at J, with 4 bases between the two ends. CDR3 length: 11 residues. CDR1 and CDR2 (germline): SNHLY, FYNNEI. The complete variable domain, with remaining parts taken from reference TRBV2 and TRBJ2-3, reads EPEVTQTPSHQVTQMGQEVILRCVPISNHLYFYWYRQILGQKVEFLVSFYNNEISEKSEIFDDQFSVERPDGSNFTLKIRSTKLEDSAMYFCASSDRDTQYFGPGTRLTVL.

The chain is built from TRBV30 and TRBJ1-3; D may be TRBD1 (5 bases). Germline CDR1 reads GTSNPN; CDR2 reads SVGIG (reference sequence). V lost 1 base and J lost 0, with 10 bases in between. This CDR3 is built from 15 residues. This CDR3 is CAWSGGDYSGNTIYF. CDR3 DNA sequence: TGTGCCTGGAGTGGGGGGGACTACTCTGGAAACACCATATATTTT.

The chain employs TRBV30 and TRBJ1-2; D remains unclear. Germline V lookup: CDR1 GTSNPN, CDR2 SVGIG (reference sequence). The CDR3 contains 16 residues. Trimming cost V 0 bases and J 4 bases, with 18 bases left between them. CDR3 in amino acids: CAWSVTGTTILYGYTF. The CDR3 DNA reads TGTGCCTGGAGTGTAACTGGAACAACTATACTCTATGGCTACACCTTC.

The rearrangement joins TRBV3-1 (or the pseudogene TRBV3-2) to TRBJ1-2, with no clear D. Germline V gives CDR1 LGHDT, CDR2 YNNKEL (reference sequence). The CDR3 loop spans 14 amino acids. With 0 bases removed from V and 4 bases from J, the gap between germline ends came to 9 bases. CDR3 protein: CASSQEAVFYGYTF. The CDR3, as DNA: TGTGCCAGCAGCCAAGAAGCAGTCTTCTATGGCTACACCTTC.

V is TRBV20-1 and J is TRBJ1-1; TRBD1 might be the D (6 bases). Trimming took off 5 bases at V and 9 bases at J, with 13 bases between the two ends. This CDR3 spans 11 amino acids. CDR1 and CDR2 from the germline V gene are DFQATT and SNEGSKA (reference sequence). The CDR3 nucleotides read TGCAGTGCTGCGCGCGACAGGCAAGCTTTCTTT. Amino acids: CSAARDRQAFF.

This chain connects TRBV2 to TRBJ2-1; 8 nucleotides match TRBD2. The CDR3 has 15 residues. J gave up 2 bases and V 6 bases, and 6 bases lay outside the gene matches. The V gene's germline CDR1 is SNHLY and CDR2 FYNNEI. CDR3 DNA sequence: TGTGCCAGCAGCCTTGGCGGGGGGCCCTACAATGAGCAGTTCTTC. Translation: CASSLGGGPYNEQFF.

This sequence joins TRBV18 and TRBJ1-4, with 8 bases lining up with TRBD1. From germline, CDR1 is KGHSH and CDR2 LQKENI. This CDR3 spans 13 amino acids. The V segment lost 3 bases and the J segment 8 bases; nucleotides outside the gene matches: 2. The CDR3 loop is CASSPDRAEKLFF. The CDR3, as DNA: TGTGCCAGCTCACCGGACAGGGCGGAAAAACTGTTTTTT.

The CDR3 coding sequence is TGTGCCACCAGTGCTTCCGGACTAGGCTCCTACAATGAGCAGTTCTTC. Protein: CATSASGLGSYNEQFF. The chain is built from TRBV24-1 and TRBJ2-1; TRBD2 agrees at 7 bases. The length of the CDR3 is 16 residues. Losses at the gene ends were 5 bases for V and 0 bases for J; bases not matched to a gene: 6. Germline V gene lookup returns CDR1 KGHDR and CDR2 SFDVKD.

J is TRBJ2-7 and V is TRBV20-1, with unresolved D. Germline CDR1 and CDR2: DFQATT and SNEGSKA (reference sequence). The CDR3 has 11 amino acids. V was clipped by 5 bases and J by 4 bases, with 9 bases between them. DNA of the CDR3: TGCAGTGCTTTTATTCTTTACGAGCAGTACTTC. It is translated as CSAFILYEQYF.

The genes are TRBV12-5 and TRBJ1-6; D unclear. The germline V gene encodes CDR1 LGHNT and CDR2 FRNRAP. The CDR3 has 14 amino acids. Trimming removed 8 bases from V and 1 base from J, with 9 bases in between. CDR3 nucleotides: TGTGCTAGTACGACTTCTTCCTATAATTCACCCCTCCACTTT. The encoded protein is CASTTSSYNSPLHF.

The CDR3 DNA reads as TGTGCCAGCAGCGTAGACAGGACAGGCAGGGGCTACACCTTC. This encodes CASSVDRTGRGYTF. V gene TRBV9 combines with J gene TRBJ1-2, with 7 bases fitting TRBD1. Germline CDR1 is SGDLS and CDR2 is YYNGEE. CDR3 length: 14 amino acids. V lost 0 bases, J lost 8 bases, and 7 bases stayed unmatched.

CDR3 region: CASSQGFQGLNTEAFF. In DNA form, the CDR3 reads TGCGCCAGCAGCCAAGGGTTCCAGGGCTTGAACACTGAAGCTTTCTTT. The rearrangement joins TRBV4-1 to TRBJ1-1; tentatively, D is TRBD1 (5 bases). The germline V gene has CDR1 MGHRA and CDR2 YSYEKL. V was shortened by 1 base and J by 0 bases, with 12 bases between the two germline ends. The CDR3 length is 16 residues.

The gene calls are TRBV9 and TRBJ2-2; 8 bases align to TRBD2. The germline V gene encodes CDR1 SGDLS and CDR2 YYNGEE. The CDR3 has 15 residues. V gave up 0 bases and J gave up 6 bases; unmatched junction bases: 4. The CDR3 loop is CASSVDGGAPGELFF. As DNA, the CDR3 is TGTGCCAGCAGCGTAGACGGGGGGGCCCCCGGGGAGCTGTTTTTT.

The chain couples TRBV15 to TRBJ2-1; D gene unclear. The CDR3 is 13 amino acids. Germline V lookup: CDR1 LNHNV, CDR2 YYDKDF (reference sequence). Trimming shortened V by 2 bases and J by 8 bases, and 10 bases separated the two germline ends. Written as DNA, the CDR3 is TGTGCCACCAGCAGATGGGTAGATGATGAGCAGTTCTTC. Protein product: CATSRWVDDEQFF.

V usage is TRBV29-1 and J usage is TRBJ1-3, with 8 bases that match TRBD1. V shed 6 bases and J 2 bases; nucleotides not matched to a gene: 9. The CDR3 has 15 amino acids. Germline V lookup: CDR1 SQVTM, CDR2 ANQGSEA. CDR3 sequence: CSVAQGGGPGNTIYF. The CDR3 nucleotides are TGCAGCGTCGCACAGGGGGGGGGCCCTGGAAACACCATATATTTT.

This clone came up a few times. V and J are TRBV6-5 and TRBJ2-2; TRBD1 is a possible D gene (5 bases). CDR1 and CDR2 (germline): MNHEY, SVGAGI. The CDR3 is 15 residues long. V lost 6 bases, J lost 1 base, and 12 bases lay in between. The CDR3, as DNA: TGTGCCAGCAGAAAGGGGTCCTTGAACACCGGGGAGCTGTTTTTT. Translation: CASRKGSLNTGELFF.

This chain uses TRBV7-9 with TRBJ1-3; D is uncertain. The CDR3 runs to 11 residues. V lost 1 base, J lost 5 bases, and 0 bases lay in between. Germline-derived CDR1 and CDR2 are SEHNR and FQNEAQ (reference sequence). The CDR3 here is CASSLGNTIYF. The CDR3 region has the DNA TGTGCCAGCAGCTTAGGAAACACCATATATTTT. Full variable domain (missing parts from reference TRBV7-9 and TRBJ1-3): DTGVSQNPRHKITKRGQNVTFRCDPISEHNRLYWYRQTLGQGPEFLTYFQNEAQLEKSRLLSDRFSAERPKGSFSTLEIQRTEQGDSAMYLCASSLGNTIYFGEGSWLTVV.

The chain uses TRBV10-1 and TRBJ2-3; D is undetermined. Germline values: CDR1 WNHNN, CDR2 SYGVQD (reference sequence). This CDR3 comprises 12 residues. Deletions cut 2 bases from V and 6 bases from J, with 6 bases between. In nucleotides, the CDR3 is TGCGCCAGCAGTGAGGCCGTGGATACGCAGTATTTT. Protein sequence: CASSEAVDTQYF.

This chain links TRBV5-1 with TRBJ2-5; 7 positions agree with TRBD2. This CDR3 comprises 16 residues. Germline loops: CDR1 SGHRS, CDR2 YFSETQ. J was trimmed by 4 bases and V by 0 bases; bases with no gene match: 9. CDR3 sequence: CASSLGLALIGETQYF. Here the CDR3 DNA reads TGCGCCAGCAGCTTGGGACTAGCCCTTATAGGAGAGACCCAGTACTTC. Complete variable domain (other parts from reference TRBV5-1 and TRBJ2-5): KAGVTQTPRYLIKTRGQQVTLSCSPISGHRSVSWYQQTPGQGLQFLFEYFSETQRNKGNFPGRFSGRQFSNSRSEMNVSTLELGDSALYLCASSLGLALIGETQYFGPGTRLLVL.

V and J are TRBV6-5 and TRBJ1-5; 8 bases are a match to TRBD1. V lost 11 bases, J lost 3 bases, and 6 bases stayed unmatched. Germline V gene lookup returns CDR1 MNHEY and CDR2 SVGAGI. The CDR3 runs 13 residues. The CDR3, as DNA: TGTGCCGGTGACAGGGGCCCCAATCAGCCCCAGCATTTT. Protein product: CAGDRGPNQPQHF.

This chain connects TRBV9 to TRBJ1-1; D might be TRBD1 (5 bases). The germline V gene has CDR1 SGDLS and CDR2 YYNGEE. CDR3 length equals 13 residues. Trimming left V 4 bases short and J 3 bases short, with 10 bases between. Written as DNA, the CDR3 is TGTGCCAGCAGCCCGAGCAGGGACACTGAAGCTTTCTTT. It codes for CASSPSRDTEAFF.

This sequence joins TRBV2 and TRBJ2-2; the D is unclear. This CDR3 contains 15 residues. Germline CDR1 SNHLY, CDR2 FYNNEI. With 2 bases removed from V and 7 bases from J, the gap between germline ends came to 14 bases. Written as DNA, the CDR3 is TGTGCCAGCAGTGAAAATCCCCCCTCTTTCGGGGAGCTGTTTTTT. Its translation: CASSENPPSFGELFF.

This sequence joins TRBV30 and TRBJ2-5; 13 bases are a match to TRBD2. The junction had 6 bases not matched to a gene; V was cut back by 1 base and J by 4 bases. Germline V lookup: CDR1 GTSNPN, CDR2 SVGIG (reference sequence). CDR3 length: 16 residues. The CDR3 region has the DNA TGTGCCTGGAGTGCGGGACTAGCGGGGTTGGGAGAGACCCAGTACTTC. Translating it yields CAWSAGLAGLGETQYF.

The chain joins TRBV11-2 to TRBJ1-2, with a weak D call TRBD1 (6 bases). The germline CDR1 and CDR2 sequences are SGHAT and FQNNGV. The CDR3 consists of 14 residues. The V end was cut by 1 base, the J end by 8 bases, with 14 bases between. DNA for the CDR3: TGTGCCAGCAGCTTAGGAGTCAGGGGCGAAGGCTACACCTTC. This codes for CASSLGVRGEGYTF.

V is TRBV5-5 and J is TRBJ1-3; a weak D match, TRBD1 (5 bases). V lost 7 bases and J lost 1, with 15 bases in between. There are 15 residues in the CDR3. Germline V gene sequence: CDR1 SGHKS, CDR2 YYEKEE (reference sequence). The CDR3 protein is CASGGPKQSGNTIYF. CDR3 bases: TGTGCCAGCGGGGGTCCAAAGCAATCTGGAAACACCATATATTTT.